This entry features one T cell receptor beta chain sequence. Its antigen is not yet known. No much larger clone exists at a distance of one base, and base qualities are not known. The CDR3, cysteine through phenylalanine, is 17 amino acids long. Only the CDR3 DNA is retained, 51 bases long and in frame from the first base. V is pruned by 8 bases and J by 1 base, leaving 13 bases of the junction without a gene match. Via the germline V gene, CDR1 is MDHEN and CDR2 SYDVKM. This sample was included in a study of blood T cell repertoires in COVID-19 (dated by TCRdb to about 2020). For the study in its entirety: Collaborator samples came from the United States, Italy and Spain and covered acute and convalescent phases of COVID-19. The material from the prospective study consisted of cDNA or gDNA derived from T cells, B-cell-depleted T cells, or PBMCs. Subjects who had been exposed to COVID-19, were actively infected with it, or had recovered from it provided the deeply sampled blood TCRbeta repertoires that made up the dataset. A freely available public database, intended as a resource for researchers studying the immune response to SARS-CoV-2, is where the repertoires were released. The samples were drawn from the first 160 participants of the ongoing ImmuneRACE study and from 950 to 1,500 subjects provided by 6 global collaborators. Nearly every sample came with metadata listing a de-identified subject ID, COVID-19 status, age in years and sex. Where HLA class I and class II types were available, the types were taken from metadata supplied by the sample provider, not from assay-based typing. Study-level results and caveats: Clinical and demographic metadata were provided uncurated, with the amount varying by source and participant.

Whole blood was collected in K2EDTA tubes by collaborating institutions according to the institutions' own protocols. Collaborator samples were shipped for TCRbeta analysis as frozen whole blood, isolated PBMCs, or DNA extracted from either sample type. The immunoSEQ Assay, a bias-controlled multiplex PCR, was used to amplify TCRbeta CDR3 regions from genomic DNA. As for the authors' bioinformatics: Nucleated cell counts per sample were estimated from amplification of reference gene primers within the assay. To quantify the absolute abundance of each unique TCRbeta CDR3 rearrangement, sequence reads were collapsed and filtered. For each sample, productive Simpson clonality was calculated as the square root of Simpson's diversity index across productive rearrangements. The clones in this table, taken by TCRdb from immuneACCESS, are in-frame only. Not every clone is retained; where verified, under half of the shortfall comes from an unresolved V gene, and the cause of the rest is unknown. V, J and clone size are taken as reported in that table, and D and trimming were inferred from the DNA itself. A total of around 40,000 clones appear in this sample, around 86% of them only once. The ten biggest clones cover 24% of the sample.

This receptor was taken from a man in his forties or fifties with active or convalescent COVID-19. The sequenced material came from peripheral blood. The V gene is TRBV28 and the J gene is TRBJ1-1, with TRBD1 identical over 10 junction bases. The CDR3 amino acid sequence is: CASLQDRGELTNTEAFF. The nucleotide sequence is given as TGTGCCAGCCTTCAGGACAGGGGGGAACTAACGAACACTGAAGCTTTCTTT.